This T cell receptor beta chain came from a study of CD8 T cells in Susac syndrome (dated by TCRdb to between 2018 and 2021). For the study in its entirety: Whether CD8+ T cell activation and differentiation in Susac syndrome was antigen driven was tested using repertoire sequencing. CD8+ T cell repertoire clonality was compared between over 9 healthy donors, roughly 14 Susac syndrome patients and 15 multiple sclerosis patients. Results and caveats for the whole study, not just this receptor: The study acknowledged that relatively few individuals were included in the TCR sequencing and HLA analysis.

High-throughput TCR beta sequencing profiled peripheral blood CD8+ and CD4+ T cells from healthy donors, Susac syndrome patients and multiple sclerosis patients. Multiple sclerosis controls were treatment-naive patients with stable or active relapsing-remitting disease fulfilling revised McDonald criteria. Bulk CD8+ and CD4+ T cells were purified by magnetic negative isolation, while CD8+ TEMRA cells were enriched using FACS. Blood was collected in EDTA tubes and processed within 24 hours, with PBMCs isolated through density gradient centrifugation. PBMCs intended for TCR sequencing were cryopreserved in liquid nitrogen and thawed later in a water bath at 37 degrees C. The sorted or isolated CD4+, CD8+ and CD8+ TEMRA cells had a purity of 90% or higher. Spanning cysteine to phenylalanine, the CDR3 consists of 13 amino acids. Only the CDR3 DNA is retained, 39 bases long and in frame from the first base. A distance of 12 bases separates the germline ends of V and J, which lose 6 bases and 7 bases respectively.

The table lists this clonotype with a count of one. Its antigen specificity is not known. No base quality information exists; no much larger clone differs at one position. A single read is weak support. RNA was extracted using the RNeasy kit, and roughly 0.45 to 1 ug of the RNA was reverse transcribed with random hexamers. The immunoSEQ multiplex PCR assay, covering 54 Vbeta and 13 Jbeta segments, was used to amplify TCR beta CDR3 regions. To correct PCR amplification bias, a synthetic template baseline was used for both primer optimization and computational correction. The study's own analysis went as follows. Reads were annotated to V, D and J genes according to IMGT and were analyzed with immunoSEQ Analyzer, with only productive sequences retained. To calculate clonality, Shannon entropy was normalized by log2 of the number of productive unique sequences and then subtracted from one. For each patient and control, public and private clones were evaluated within the 100 most prevalent clones. Clones were defined as Susac-specific if absent from the healthy and MS cohorts, from around 1,000 published viral clones and from other ImmuneACCESS disease sequences. TCRdb redid the processing of the public reads, applying fastp at Q25 and MiXCR, and retained in-frame beta chains. Every CDR3 protein is listed once, alongside the most common genes and DNA of its rows. These V and J calls are TCRdb output, not the study's own analysis. The sample table contains about 400,000 distinct CDR3 sequences; only one count was recorded for approximately 89% of them. The ten largest clones take up around 0.12% of the sample.

What was sequenced was CD8+ T cells from PBMCs. The V gene is TRBV12-3 or TRBV12-4 and the J gene is TRBJ2-2; D gene: possibly TRBD2, on 5 matching bases. This clonotype originated in a human donor with multiple sclerosis. The DNA sequence is given as TGTGCCAGCAGCCTGGGAGCTAACGGGGAGCTGTTTTTT. This encodes CASSLGANGELFF.